One sample yielded the 26 T cell receptor beta chains listed below, sequenced in a study of blood T cell repertoires in COVID-19. Clones were sequenced by immunoSEQ multiplex PCR, and TCRdb holds only the in-frame ones, with some missing. The data contain approximately 250,000 clones, 65% to 90% of them singletons. The sequenced sample consisted of PBMCs or T cells enriched from blood (not recorded which). The receptors stem from a woman between 45 and 65 years old with acute COVID-19.

This clone turned up a few times. This sequence joins TRBV30 and TRBJ1-4; 7 nucleotides align to TRBD1. CDR1 and CDR2 from the germline V gene are GTSNPN and SVGIG (reference sequence). This CDR3 has 15 amino acids. The V segment lost 0 bases and the J segment 8 bases; nucleotides outside the gene matches: 9. The CDR3 DNA reads as TGTGCCTGGAGTGTACAGGGGTCTCCGGGGGAAAAACTGTTTTTT. Protein: CAWSVQGSPGEKLFF.

This chain links TRBV5-1 with TRBJ2-1, with 8 bases identical to TRBD2. Germline loops: CDR1 SGHRS, CDR2 YFSETQ. The CDR3 is made up of 16 amino acids. V lost 2 bases, J lost 0 bases, and 4 bases stayed unmatched. DNA for the CDR3: TGCGCCAGCAGCTTCTGGCGGGGGGACTCCTACAATGAGCAGTTCTTC. Protein product: CASSFWRGDSYNEQFF.

At least ten counts were recorded for this clone. Other DNA sequences in this sample translate to the same CDR3. The chain recombines TRBV19 with TRBJ1-5; TRBD1 might be the D (6 bases). The CDR3 spans 15 residues. Trimming removed 4 bases from V and 0 bases from J, with 10 bases in between. The germline gives CDR1 LNHDA, CDR2 SQIVND (reference sequence). CDR3: CASSTGTSSNQPQHF. The DNA for the CDR3 is TGTGCCAGTAGTACCGGGACATCTAGCAATCAGCCCCAGCATTTT.

As regards this clone: The sample holds other DNA sequences that translate to the same CDR3. CDR3 sequence: CASSNLKTQYF. CDR3 nucleotide sequence: TGTGCCAGTAGTAACTTAAAGACCCAGTACTTC. The chain is built from TRBV19 and TRBJ2-5; D gene uncertain. V gave up 4 bases and J gave up 6 bases, with 6 bases separating them. The CDR3 has 11 amino acids. The germline V gene encodes CDR1 LNHDA and CDR2 SQIVND (reference sequence).

The rearrangement uses TRBV18 and TRBJ1-4; 10 bases map to TRBD1. Unmatched junction bases numbered 11, after V lost 3 bases and J lost 7 bases. Germline assignment: CDR1 KGHSH and CDR2 LQKENI. The CDR3 extends over 17 amino acids. The chain's CDR3 is CASSPMFLGDRGEKLFF. The CDR3 DNA is TGTGCCAGCTCACCGATGTTCCTGGGGGACAGGGGTGAAAAACTGTTTTTT.

The genes are TRBV30 and TRBJ2-2, with D perhaps TRBD2 (5 bases). The CDR3 has 15 residues. Germline V lookup: CDR1 GTSNPN, CDR2 SVGIG (reference sequence). The CDR3 DNA follows: TGTGCTTCAAATCGCGGCGGGCCTTACACCGGGGAGCTGTTTTTT. Translating gives CASNRGGPYTGELFF.

V is TRBV11-2 and J is TRBJ2-1; perhaps TRBD2 as D (7 bases). The CDR3 is 15 residues long. Trimming shortened V by 1 base and J by 8 bases, and 15 bases separated the two germline ends. Germline V gene lookup returns CDR1 SGHAT and CDR2 FQNNGV. CDR3 in DNA: TGTGCCAGCAGCTTAGTCGGGGGGCCAGTAGATGAGCAGTTCTTC. As protein: CASSLVGGPVDEQFF.

This rearrangement joins TRBV12-3 or TRBV12-4 to TRBJ2-7; unclear D gene. CDR3 length equals 13 residues. V dropped 2 bases and J dropped 4 bases, with 9 bases sitting between them. CDR3 sequence (DNA): TGTGCCAGCAGTTTATCCACTCCATACGAGCAGTACTTC. This translates into CASSLSTPYEQYF.

The table lists this clone with a count of one. This rearrangement joins TRBV7-9 to TRBJ1-2; D is uncertain. CDR1 and CDR2 (germline): SEHNR, FQNEAQ (reference sequence). This CDR3 spans 14 amino acids. The V end lost 1 base, the J end lost 7 bases, and 13 bases lay between the germline ends. The CDR3 sequence: CASSLVEGLGGYTF. The DNA of the CDR3 is TGTGCCAGCAGCTTAGTGGAGGGCCTGGGTGGCTACACCTTC.

CDR3 nucleotides: TGCGCCAGCAGCCACTACAGGGGCACTGAAGCTTTCTTT. It codes for CASSHYRGTEAFF. The V call is TRBV4-3, the J call TRBJ1-1, with 7 nucleotides matching TRBD1. After removal of 3 bases from V and 4 bases from J, the junction contained 2 bases not matched to a gene. The CDR3 extends over 13 amino acids. The germline V gene has CDR1 LGHNA and CDR2 YSLEER.

The chain employs TRBV19 and TRBJ2-7; D is uncertain. This CDR3 is built from 13 residues. V shed 6 bases and J shed 6 bases, with 15 bases lying between them. Germline V gene lookup returns CDR1 LNHDA and CDR2 SQIVND (reference sequence). The CDR3, as DNA: TGTGCCAGTAGCCATACCGGTGGAGTCGAGCAGTACTTC. Its protein product is CASSHTGGVEQYF.

CDR3 sequence (DNA): TGCGCCGCTGGACAGGGTAACACTGAAGCTTTCTTT. It encodes CAAGQGNTEAFF. The V and J genes are TRBV10-2 and TRBJ1-1; 8 bases fit TRBD1. This CDR3 has 12 residues. J was trimmed by 2 bases and V by 11 bases; bases with no gene match: 4. The germline V gene has CDR1 WSHSY and CDR2 SAAADI.

This chain uses TRBV19 with TRBJ1-1, with TRBD1 matching 7 bases. This CDR3 has 13 amino acids. Germline values: CDR1 LNHDA, CDR2 SQIVND (reference sequence). V shed 10 bases and J 4 bases; nucleotides not matched to a gene: 9. The CDR3 loop is CATSQGIVTEAFF. CDR3 coding DNA: TGTGCCACCTCACAGGGGATTGTCACTGAAGCTTTCTTT.

The chain couples TRBV19 to TRBJ1-3; D is possibly TRBD1 (5 bases). Trimming left V 10 bases short and J 1 base short, with 8 bases between. The CDR3 contains 12 residues. CDR1 is LNHDA and CDR2 is SQIVND in the germline V gene (reference sequence). The CDR3, as DNA: TGTGCCACCCAGGGTTCTGGAAACACCATATATTTT. This codes for CATQGSGNTIYF.

The chain links TRBV6-1 to TRBJ1-1, with 7 nucleotides matching TRBD1. CDR1 MNHNS and CDR2 SASEGT come from the germline V gene. The CDR3 has 15 amino acids. The V gene end was trimmed by 3 bases and the J gene end by 2 bases; junction bases not matched to a gene: 6. CDR3: CASSDTGADNTEAFF. As DNA, the CDR3 is TGTGCCAGCAGTGACACAGGGGCCGACAACACTGAAGCTTTCTTT.

The chain combines TRBV5-5 with TRBJ1-5; perhaps TRBD1 as D (5 bases). This CDR3 region has 14 residues. V lost 4 bases, J lost 7 bases, and 15 bases lay in between. The germline V gene has CDR1 SGHKS and CDR2 YYEKEE (reference sequence). The CDR3 region is CASSPDGGYQPQHF. CDR3 bases: TGTGCCAGCAGCCCCGACGGGGGGTACCAGCCCCAGCATTTT. Together with reference TRBV5-5 and TRBJ1-5, the CDR3 gives the full variable domain: DAGVTQSPTHLIKTRGQQVTLRCSPISGHKSVSWYQQVLGQGPQFIFQYYEKEERGRGNFPDRFSARQFPNYSSELNVNALLLGDSALYLCASSPDGGYQPQHFGDGTRLSIL.

The DNA of the CDR3 is TGTGCCTGGAGTGTACTCTTGAGAACTAACTATGGCTACACCTTC. Its translation is CAWSVLLRTNYGYTF. The rearrangement uses TRBV30 and TRBJ1-2; D remains unclear. This CDR3 spans 15 amino acids. V shed 0 bases and J shed 0 bases, with 11 bases lying between them. Germline lookup yields CDR1 GTSNPN and CDR2 SVGIG (reference sequence).

V and J are TRBV6-2 or TRBV6-3 and TRBJ1-1, with 7 nucleotides matching TRBD1. Germline CDR1 and CDR2: MNHEY and SVGEGT. V shed 4 bases, J shed 1 base, and the junction held 9 bases outside the gene matches. The CDR3 covers 16 residues. The CDR3 DNA reads TGTGCCAGCAGTTCACCCCTAGGGGGCCCGAACACTGAAGCTTTCTTT. Translation: CASSSPLGGPNTEAFF.

The chain recombines TRBV11-2 with TRBJ1-1, with D unresolved. V lost 4 bases and J lost 8, with 14 bases in between. CDR1 and CDR2 (germline): SGHAT, FQNNGV. The CDR3 has 13 residues. CDR3 residues: CASSSGRGMEAFF. CDR3 nucleotides: TGTGCCAGCAGCTCCGGGCGGGGAATGGAAGCTTTCTTT.

The CDR3 loop reads CASTPRGPNQPQHF. The CDR3, as DNA: TGTGCCAGTACCCCGCGGGGGCCAAATCAGCCCCAGCATTTT. The gene calls are TRBV19 and TRBJ1-5; tentatively, D is TRBD1 (6 bases). The CDR3 has 14 residues. The germline CDR1 and CDR2 sequences are LNHDA and SQIVND (reference sequence). V was shortened by 7 bases and J by 4 bases, with 14 bases between the two germline ends.

The chain's CDR3 is CASSDSSTNYGYTF. DNA for the CDR3: TGTGCCAGCTCAGACAGTTCTACTAACTATGGCTACACCTTC. The chain employs TRBV18 and TRBJ1-2; the D gene is possibly TRBD1 (5 bases). V was clipped by 5 bases and J by 0 bases, with 10 bases between them. CDR1 is KGHSH and CDR2 is LQKENI in the germline V gene. The CDR3 sequence is 14 residues long.

The CDR3 nucleotides are TGTGCCAGCAGTGAAGTGACGGGGGTCCACTTT. Encoded protein: CASSEVTGVHF. This rearrangement joins TRBV6-1 to TRBJ1-6, with D possibly being TRBD1 (5 bases). V was trimmed by 1 base and J by 17 bases, leaving 9 bases between them. Per germline, CDR1 MNHNS and CDR2 SASEGT. The CDR3 contains 11 residues.

This clone has only one observation. The CDR3 bases are TGTGCCAGCTCCCAGGCTCGGGCAGGGAATGGCTACACCTTC. Residues: CASSQARAGNGYTF. The chain has TRBV18 and TRBJ1-2; a weak D match, TRBD1 (5 bases). Trimming shortened V by 6 bases and J by 6 bases, and 17 bases separated the two germline ends. This CDR3 has 14 amino acids. The germline CDR1 and CDR2 sequences are KGHSH and LQKENI.

The chain links TRBV7-9 to TRBJ1-2, with a possible D match to TRBD1 (5 bases). Trimming took 6 bases from V and 5 from J, leaving 19 bases between them. Germline V CDR1 and CDR2: SEHNR, FQNEAQ (reference sequence). This CDR3 contains 15 residues. The CDR3 protein is CASRPTDSRGYGYTF. The CDR3 DNA is TGTGCCAGCAGGCCCACGGACTCCCGGGGGTATGGCTACACCTTC.

This chain joins TRBV5-4 and TRBJ2-7; 7 bases match TRBD1. The germline gives CDR1 SGHNT, CDR2 YYREEE (reference sequence). V was pared by 3 bases and J by 3 bases, with 3 bases of the junction left unmatched. The CDR3 totals 13 residues. CDR3 in amino acids: CASSSRDSYEQYF. CDR3 nucleotide sequence: TGTGCCAGCAGCTCCCGGGACAGCTACGAGCAGTACTTC.

This chain links TRBV5-4 with TRBJ2-7, with TRBD2 matching 10 bases. Per germline, CDR1 SGHNT and CDR2 YYREEE (reference sequence). The CDR3 consists of 15 residues. V shed 4 bases and J 7 bases; nucleotides not matched to a gene: 11. Here the CDR3 DNA reads TGTGCCAGCAGCGTAGCGGGGGGCGGGTTGTATGAGCAGTACTTC. Its protein product is CASSVAGGGLYEQYF.